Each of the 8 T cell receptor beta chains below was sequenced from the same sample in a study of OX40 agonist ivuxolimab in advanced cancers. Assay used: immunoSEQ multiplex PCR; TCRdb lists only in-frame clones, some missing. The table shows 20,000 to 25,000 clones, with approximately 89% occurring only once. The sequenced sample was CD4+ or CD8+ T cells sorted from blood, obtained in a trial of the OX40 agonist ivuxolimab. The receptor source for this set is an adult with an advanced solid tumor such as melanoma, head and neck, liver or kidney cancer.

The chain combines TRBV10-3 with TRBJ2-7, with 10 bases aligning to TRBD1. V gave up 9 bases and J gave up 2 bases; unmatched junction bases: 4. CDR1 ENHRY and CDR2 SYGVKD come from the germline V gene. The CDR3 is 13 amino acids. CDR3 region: CAIGQGVTYEQYF. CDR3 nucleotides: TGTGCCATAGGACAGGGGGTAACCTACGAGCAGTACTTC.

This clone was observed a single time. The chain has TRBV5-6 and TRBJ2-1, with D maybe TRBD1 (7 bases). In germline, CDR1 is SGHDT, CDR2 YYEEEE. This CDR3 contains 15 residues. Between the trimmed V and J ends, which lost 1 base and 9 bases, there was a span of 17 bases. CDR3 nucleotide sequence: TGTGCCAGCAGCTTGCTCCAGGGGGACTTTGGTGAGCAGTTCTTC. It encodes CASSLLQGDFGEQFF.

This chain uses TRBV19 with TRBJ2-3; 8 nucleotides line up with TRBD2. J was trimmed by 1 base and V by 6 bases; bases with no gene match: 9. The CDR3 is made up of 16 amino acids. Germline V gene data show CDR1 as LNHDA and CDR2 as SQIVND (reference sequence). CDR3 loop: CASRTTAGEGTDTQYF. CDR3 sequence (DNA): TGTGCCAGTAGAACCACAGCGGGGGAGGGCACAGATACGCAGTATTTT.

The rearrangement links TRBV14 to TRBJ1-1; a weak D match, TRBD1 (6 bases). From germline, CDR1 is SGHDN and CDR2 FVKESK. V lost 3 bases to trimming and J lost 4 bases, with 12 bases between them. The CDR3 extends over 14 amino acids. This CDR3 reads CASSHKQGGTEAFF. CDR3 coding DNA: TGTGCCAGCAGCCACAAACAGGGTGGCACTGAAGCTTTCTTT.

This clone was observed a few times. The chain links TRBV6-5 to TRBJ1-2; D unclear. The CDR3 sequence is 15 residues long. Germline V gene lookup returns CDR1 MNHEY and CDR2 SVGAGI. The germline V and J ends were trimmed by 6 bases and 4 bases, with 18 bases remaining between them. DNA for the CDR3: TGTGCCAGCAGCGCGGAAAGAGGCTGGTCCTATGGCTACACCTTC. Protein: CASSAERGWSYGYTF.

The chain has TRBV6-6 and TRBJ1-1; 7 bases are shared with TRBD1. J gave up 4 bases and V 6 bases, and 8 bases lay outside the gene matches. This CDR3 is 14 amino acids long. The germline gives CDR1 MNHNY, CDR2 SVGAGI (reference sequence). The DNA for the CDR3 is TGTGCCAGCAGCGACAGGGTGGGGGGCACTGAAGCTTTCTTT. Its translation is CASSDRVGGTEAFF.

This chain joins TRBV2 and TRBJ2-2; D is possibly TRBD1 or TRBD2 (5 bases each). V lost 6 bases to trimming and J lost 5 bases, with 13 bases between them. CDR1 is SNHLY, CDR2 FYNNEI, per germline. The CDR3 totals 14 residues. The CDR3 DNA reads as TGTGCCAGCAGGTCCGGGACGGTTACCGGGGAGCTGTTTTTT. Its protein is CASRSGTVTGELFF.

Here the CDR3 DNA reads TGTGCCAGCAGTTACTCCAGGGACCTCTCTGGAAACACCATATATTTT. It specifies CASSYSRDLSGNTIYF. The chain employs TRBV6-5 and TRBJ1-3; TRBD1 is a possible D gene (5 bases). The CDR3 spans 16 residues. Germline V gene lookup returns CDR1 MNHEY and CDR2 SVGAGI. Trimming took 0 bases from V and 0 from J, leaving 9 bases between them.